Listed below are T cell receptor beta chains from one sample, sequenced in a study of stem cell transplantation in POMP-related autoinflammatory disease. Repertoires were generated with immunoSEQ multiplex PCR, while TCRdb's copy carries only in-frame clones and drops some. Seen here are roughly 68,000 clones, just over 90% observed once, and the top ten hold about 0.7%. The sequenced sample was CD4+ T cells from PBMCs, obtained after stem cell transplantation. These receptors all come from a human patient with POMP-related autoinflammation and immune dysregulation (PRAID). Some T cells may be provided by the graft donor. Both conserved end residues are part of each CDR3. A D gene is named only where the DNA matches it firmly. Rows may omit the clone size; those that give it use once, few, many or a size class.

V gene: TRBV20-1; clone size: -; J gene: TRBJ2-1; D gene: TRBD2; CDR3 protein: CSASGGPSGGSPNEQFF; CDR3 DNA: TGCAGTGCTAGTGGCGGGCCTAGCGGGGGGTCGCCCAATGAGCAGTTCTTC
V gene: TRBV30; clone size: -; J gene: TRBJ1-2; D gene: -; CDR3 protein: CAWSQDSQGYTF; CDR3 DNA: TGTGCCTGGAGTCAGGACAGTCAGGGCTACACCTTC
V gene: TRBV28; clone size: once; J gene: TRBJ2-5; D gene: -; CDR3 protein: CASSFRGETQYF; CDR3 DNA: TGTGCCAGCAGTTTTCGGGGCGAGACCCAGTACTTC
V gene: TRBV28; clone size: -; J gene: TRBJ2-1; D gene: -; CDR3 protein: CASTLSRGSKGGQFF; CDR3 DNA: TGTGCCAGCACCTTATCGAGGGGCAGTAAAGGGGGGCAGTTCTTC
V gene: TRBV27; clone size: -; J gene: TRBJ2-5; D gene: -; CDR3 protein: CASSFPPGAGGDSQETQYF; CDR3 DNA: TGTGCCAGCAGTTTCCCCCCCGGGGCAGGCGGGGATAGCCAAGAGACCCAGTACTTC
V gene: TRBV13; clone size: -; J gene: TRBJ2-7; D gene: TRBD1; CDR3 protein: CASSLARRQGVDEQYF; CDR3 DNA: TGTGCCAGCAGCTTAGCCAGACGACAGGGTGTAGACGAGCAGTACTTC
V gene: TRBV6-5; clone size: few; J gene: TRBJ1-1; D gene: TRBD1; CDR3 protein: CASSYRDRDSEAFF; CDR3 DNA: TGTGCCAGCAGTTACCGGGACAGGGATTCTGAAGCTTTCTTT
V gene: TRBV29-1; clone size: -; J gene: TRBJ1-2; D gene: -; CDR3 protein: CSVDRQLNGYTF; CDR3 DNA: TGCAGCGTTGATAGGCAGCTGAATGGCTACACCTTC
V gene: TRBV6-5; clone size: -; J gene: TRBJ1-2; D gene: -; CDR3 protein: CASTRENYGYTF; CDR3 DNA: TGTGCCAGCACTAGGGAAAACTATGGCTACACCTTC
V gene: TRBV29-1; clone size: -; J gene: TRBJ1-2; D gene: -; CDR3 protein: CSVDGPVGGVGYTF; CDR3 DNA: TGCAGCGTTGATGGGCCGGTGGGTGGAGTTGGCTACACCTTC
V gene: TRBV5-1; clone size: -; J gene: TRBJ1-2; D gene: -; CDR3 protein: CASSLAGVSSYTF; CDR3 DNA: TGCGCCAGCAGCTTGGCCGGTGTTTCGAGCTACACCTTC
V gene: TRBV7-3; clone size: -; J gene: TRBJ2-2; D gene: -; CDR3 protein: CASSRDWNTGELFF; CDR3 DNA: TGTGCCAGCAGCCGGGACTGGAACACCGGGGAGCTGTTTTTT
V gene: TRBV6-5; clone size: -; J gene: TRBJ2-2; D gene: -; CDR3 protein: CASSYSGTGELFF; CDR3 DNA: TGTGCCAGCAGTTACTCGGGCACCGGGGAGCTGTTTTTT
V gene: TRBV4-1; clone size: -; J gene: TRBJ1-2; D gene: -; CDR3 protein: CASSQDRDYGYTF; CDR3 DNA: TGCGCCAGCAGCCAAGACAGGGACTATGGCTACACCTTC
V gene: TRBV28; clone size: -; J gene: TRBJ1-6; D gene: TRBD1; CDR3 protein: CASSSGAGGGSPLHF; CDR3 DNA: TGTGCCAGCAGCTCAGGGGCAGGGGGTGGTTCACCCCTCCACTTT
V gene: TRBV6-1; clone size: -; J gene: TRBJ1-4; D gene: TRBD1; CDR3 protein: CASSDRGLTNEKLFF; CDR3 DNA: TGTGCCAGCAGTGACAGGGGGCTAACTAATGAAAAACTGTTTTTT
V gene: TRBV6-4; clone size: -; J gene: TRBJ1-1; D gene: -; CDR3 protein: CASPEGVGTEAFF; CDR3 DNA: TGTGCTTCCCCGGAGGGGGTGGGCACTGAAGCTTTCTTT
V gene: TRBV5-4; clone size: -; J gene: TRBJ1-2; D gene: -; CDR3 protein: CASSLEPQGAGYTF; CDR3 DNA: TGTGCCAGCAGCTTGGAACCCCAGGGTGCCGGCTACACCTTC
V gene: TRBV7-9; clone size: once; J gene: TRBJ2-6; D gene: TRBD2; CDR3 protein: CASTPGGRGANVLTF; CDR3 DNA: TGTGCCAGCACCCCGGGGGGGCGTGGGGCCAACGTCCTGACTTTC
V gene: TRBV4-2; clone size: -; J gene: TRBJ2-2; D gene: TRBD2; CDR3 protein: CASSQGLAGLNTGELFF; CDR3 DNA: TGTGCCAGCAGCCAGGGACTAGCGGGTTTGAACACCGGGGAGCTGTTTTTT
V gene: TRBV6-5; clone size: -; J gene: TRBJ2-2; D gene: TRBD1; CDR3 protein: CASSLDRVNTGELFF; CDR3 DNA: TGTGCCAGCAGTCTAGACAGGGTCAACACCGGGGAGCTGTTTTTT
V gene: TRBV7-2; clone size: -; J gene: TRBJ2-5; D gene: TRBD2; CDR3 protein: CASSPIGTSGGGETQYF; CDR3 DNA: TGTGCCAGCAGCCCTATTGGGACTAGCGGGGGGGGAGAGACCCAGTACTTC
V gene: TRBV7-9; clone size: -; J gene: TRBJ1-1; D gene: -; CDR3 protein: CASGKNTEAFF; CDR3 DNA: TGTGCCAGCGGGAAGAACACTGAAGCTTTCTTT
V gene: TRBV7-9; clone size: -; J gene: TRBJ2-2; D gene: TRBD2; CDR3 protein: CASSWGLAGGTGELFF; CDR3 DNA: TGTGCCAGCAGCTGGGGACTAGCGGGAGGGACCGGGGAGCTGTTTTTT
V gene: TRBV4-2; clone size: -; J gene: TRBJ2-5; D gene: -; CDR3 protein: CASSQVYGPSQETQYF; CDR3 DNA: TGTGCCAGCAGCCAAGTATATGGGCCATCCCAAGAGACCCAGTACTTC
V gene: TRBV5-3; clone size: -; J gene: TRBJ1-2; D gene: -; CDR3 protein: CARSLMRYGYTF; CDR3 DNA: TGTGCCAGAAGCTTGATGCGGTATGGCTACACCTTC
V gene: TRBV18; clone size: -; J gene: TRBJ2-3; D gene: TRBD2; CDR3 protein: CASSPLPGLAGSTDTQYF; CDR3 DNA: TGTGCCAGCTCACCGCTCCCGGGACTAGCGGGGAGCACAGATACGCAGTATTTT
V gene: TRBV6-5; clone size: -; J gene: TRBJ1-5; D gene: -; CDR3 protein: CASRWGWQPQHF; CDR3 DNA: TGTGCCAGCAGATGGGGATGGCAGCCCCAGCATTTT
V gene: TRBV7-5; clone size: -; J gene: TRBJ1-2; D gene: -; CDR3 protein: CVREWAFYGYTF; CDR3 DNA: TGTGTCCGGGAATGGGCTTTCTATGGCTACACCTTC
V gene: TRBV6-5; clone size: few; J gene: TRBJ1-5; D gene: -; CDR3 protein: CASSKGPRSNQPQHF; CDR3 DNA: TGTGCCAGCAGCAAGGGACCGAGGAGCAATCAGCCCCAGCATTTT
V gene: TRBV7-2; clone size: once; J gene: TRBJ1-2; D gene: -; CDR3 protein: CASPGQGYGYTF; CDR3 DNA: TGTGCCAGCCCTGGGCAGGGGTATGGCTACACCTTC
V gene: TRBV11-2; clone size: -; J gene: TRBJ2-5; D gene: -; CDR3 protein: CASSLVKQGLETQYF; CDR3 DNA: TGTGCCAGCAGCTTAGTAAAACAGGGTCTAGAGACCCAGTACTTC
V gene: TRBV7-6; clone size: once; J gene: TRBJ2-3; D gene: -; CDR3 protein: CASSFGRGGPDTQYF; CDR3 DNA: TGTGCCAGCAGCTTCGGACGGGGTGGCCCAGATACGCAGTATTTT
V gene: TRBV7-8; clone size: -; J gene: TRBJ2-3; D gene: TRBD1; CDR3 protein: CASSARVTGGTDTQYF; CDR3 DNA: TGTGCCAGCAGCGCGCGGGTCACAGGGGGCACAGATACGCAGTATTTT
V gene: TRBV7-6; clone size: -; J gene: TRBJ2-2; D gene: TRBD2; CDR3 protein: CASSLEAGVNTGELFF; CDR3 DNA: TGTGCCAGCAGCTTAGAAGCGGGGGTGAACACCGGGGAGCTGTTTTTT
V gene: TRBV27; clone size: -; J gene: TRBJ1-4; D gene: TRBD1; CDR3 protein: CASSLQGAGEKLFF; CDR3 DNA: TGTGCCAGCAGTTTGCAGGGGGCGGGAGAAAAACTGTTTTTT
V gene: TRBV5-4; clone size: -; J gene: TRBJ1-1; D gene: -; CDR3 protein: CASSSRSELMNTEAFF; CDR3 DNA: TGTGCCAGCAGCTCTCGAAGTGAACTCATGAACACTGAAGCTTTCTTT
V gene: TRBV11-2; clone size: -; J gene: TRBJ1-6; D gene: -; CDR3 protein: CASSRNGGGENSPLHF; CDR3 DNA: TGTGCCAGCAGCCGTAACGGGGGGGGTGAGAATTCACCCCTCCACTTT
V gene: TRBV2; clone size: few; J gene: TRBJ1-5; D gene: -; CDR3 protein: CASRSRDNQPQHF; CDR3 DNA: TGTGCCAGCAGATCCAGGGATAACCAGCCCCAGCATTTT